The 24 T cell receptor beta chains below were found in one sample sequenced in a study of shared clonotypes between healthy human individuals. Clones were read by immunoSEQ multiplex PCR, and TCRdb kept only the in-frame ones, dropping some. The sample holds millions of clones; over 85% are singletons and the top ten take 0.35% to 0.5%. Specimen: naive CD4+ T cells from PBMCs. Described subset: CD45RA+ positively selected. These receptors were collected from a young man in good health. Some clones in this sample may be carry-over from other donors' samples.

About this clone: Other DNA sequences in the same sample also yield this CDR3. The chain links TRBV5-1 to TRBJ1-2; no reliable D call. The ends were cut back, 2 bases at V and 0 bases at J, with 8 bases in the middle. This CDR3 is built from 14 residues. Germline CDR1 reads SGHRS; CDR2 reads YFSETQ. Here the CDR3 reads CASSFSATNYGYTF. The DNA for the CDR3 is TGCGCCAGCAGCTTCTCAGCAACTAACTATGGCTACACCTTC. The whole variable domain, remainder taken from reference TRBV5-1 and TRBJ1-2, is KAGVTQTPRYLIKTRGQQVTLSCSPISGHRSVSWYQQTPGQGLQFLFEYFSETQRNKGNFPGRFSGRQFSNSRSEMNVSTLELGDSALYLCASSFSATNYGYTFGSGTRLTVV.

As DNA, the CDR3 is TGTGCCAGCAGTGATGGGGCGGGGCACTCAAGCTCCTACAATGAGCAGTTCTTC. This codes for CASSDGAGHSSSYNEQFF. The V gene is TRBV25-1, the J gene TRBJ2-1, with D maybe TRBD2 (6 bases). The germline gives CDR1 MGHDK, CDR2 SYGVNS. The V and J ends lost 3 bases and 0 bases respectively, with 18 bases between them. This CDR3 has 18 residues.

The rearrangement joins TRBV14 to TRBJ2-1; D is unclear. The V and J ends lost 5 bases and 5 bases respectively, with 19 bases between them. Germline loops: CDR1 SGHDN, CDR2 FVKESK. The CDR3 sequence is 16 residues long. The chain's CDR3 is CASSSPDPTVNNEQFF. The CDR3 coding sequence is TGTGCCAGCAGCTCCCCAGATCCGACCGTAAACAATGAGCAGTTCTTC.

Regarding this clone: Its ends do not fully match the called genes, so a read error is possible. The V call is TRBV5-4, the J call TRBJ1-2; 8 bases agree with TRBD1. Germline values: CDR1 SGHNT, CDR2 YYREEE (reference sequence). CDR3 length: 12 amino acids. The CDR3 DNA reads as TGTGCCAGCAGCTTGGAGGACAGGGACCTGTCCTTC. Its protein is CASSLEDRDLSF.

The rearrangement joins TRBV5-1 to TRBJ2-5; 7 nucleotides line up with TRBD2. The V segment lost 5 bases and the J segment 2 bases; nucleotides outside the gene matches: 6. Germline CDR1 reads SGHRS; CDR2 reads YFSETQ. This CDR3 region has 14 residues. CDR3 sequence reads: CASSDQGLQETQYF. The CDR3 DNA follows: TGCGCCAGCAGTGACCAGGGACTACAAGAGACCCAGTACTTC. The full variable domain, in which reference TRBV5-1 and TRBJ2-5 provide the parts outside the CDR3, is KAGVTQTPRYLIKTRGQQVTLSCSPISGHRSVSWYQQTPGQGLQFLFEYFSETQRNKGNFPGRFSGRQFSNSRSEMNVSTLELGDSALYLCASSDQGLQETQYFGPGTRLLVL.

The chain combines TRBV4-2 with TRBJ2-7; 7 nucleotides align to TRBD2. The germline V gene has CDR1 LGHNA and CDR2 YNFKEQ. V was pared by 4 bases and J by 3 bases, with 6 bases of the junction left unmatched. CDR3 length equals 14 residues. CDR3 sequence (DNA): TGTGCCAGCAGCCCGGGGGACTATCTCTACGAGCAGTACTTC. This translates into CASSPGDYLYEQYF.

Note on this clone: This sequence may be a read error, since a much larger clone differs from it by one base. This sample also contains other DNA sequences that code for the same CDR3. The gene calls are TRBV6-6 and TRBJ2-5; no definite D call. The germline V gene has CDR1 MNHNY and CDR2 SVGAGI (reference sequence). The CDR3 totals 11 residues. Trimming cost V 4 bases and J 2 bases, with 2 bases left between them. CDR3 region: CASSLQETQYF. CDR3 nucleotide sequence: TGTGCCAGCAGTTTACAAGAGACCCAGTACTTC.

This clone appeared a single time. This chain links TRBV2 with TRBJ2-5; 9 positions agree with TRBD1. Trimming at V came to 6 bases and at J to 5 bases, leaving 10 bases not matched to a gene. CDR1 SNHLY and CDR2 FYNNEI come from the germline V gene. The CDR3 runs 15 residues. The CDR3, as DNA: TGTGCCAGCAGGAGGCGGGACAGGGTGCGGGAGACCCAGTACTTC. It specifies CASRRRDRVRETQYF.

This clone was observed a single time. V gene TRBV5-5 combines with J gene TRBJ1-6, with D uncertain. The CDR3 sequence is 13 residues long. The ends were cut back, 3 bases at V and 11 bases at J, with 12 bases in the middle. In germline, CDR1 is SGHKS, CDR2 YYEKEE (reference sequence). The CDR3 sequence is CASSSVTGTPLHF. CDR3 in DNA: TGTGCCAGCAGCTCGGTAACGGGGACACCCCTCCACTTT.

The J gene is TRBJ1-2, the V gene TRBV20-1, with unresolved D. The germline gives CDR1 DFQATT, CDR2 SNEGSKA (reference sequence). V lost 3 bases to trimming and J lost 7 bases, with 9 bases between them. The CDR3 runs to 11 residues. The CDR3 is CSASLSGGYTF. As DNA, the CDR3 is TGCAGTGCTAGTTTATCGGGTGGCTACACCTTC.

The chain is built from TRBV18 and TRBJ1-5; no definite D call. The V and J ends lost 3 bases and 6 bases respectively, with 12 bases between them. Germline assignment: CDR1 KGHSH and CDR2 LQKENI. The CDR3 sequence is 14 residues long. The CDR3 region is CASSPPSLSQPQHF. The CDR3 DNA is TGTGCCAGCTCACCTCCCTCCTTGAGTCAGCCCCAGCATTTT.

The chain carries TRBV5-4 and TRBJ2-1, with TRBD2 matching over 9 bases. The ends lost 5 bases at V and 9 bases at J; junction bases unmatched: 12. The CDR3 spans 15 residues. The germline V gene has CDR1 SGHNT and CDR2 YYREEE (reference sequence). CDR3 bases: TGTGCCAGCAGTATGAATTTAGCGGGAGTCGGTGAGCAGTTCTTC. It is translated as CASSMNLAGVGEQFF.

V usage is TRBV5-4 and J usage is TRBJ2-1; 9 bases align to TRBD2. Germline loops: CDR1 SGHNT, CDR2 YYREEE (reference sequence). Trimming cost V 4 bases and J 12 bases; bases outside gene matches: 11. This CDR3 comprises 14 residues. DNA of the CDR3: TGTGCCAGCAGCCAGGCGGGAGGGGGTCGGGGGCAGTTCTTC. As protein: CASSQAGGGRGQFF.

Note on this clone: The same CDR3 also results from other DNA sequences found in this sample. The chain recombines TRBV2 with TRBJ1-3; 8 bases line up with TRBD1. This CDR3 is 15 amino acids long. V lost 4 bases to trimming and J lost 0 bases; unmatched junction nucleotides: 2. CDR1 is SNHLY and CDR2 is FYNNEI in the germline V gene. CDR3 in DNA: TGTGCCAGCAGTGGGGACAGGCCCTCTGGAAACACCATATATTTT. This sequence encodes CASSGDRPSGNTIYF.

In its sample, this clone was seen a few times. The rearrangement links TRBV5-1 to TRBJ1-1; no clear D gene. V was trimmed by 4 bases and J by 1 base, leaving 11 bases between them. CDR1 is SGHRS, CDR2 YFSETQ, per germline. CDR3 length equals 14 residues. The DNA for the CDR3 is TGCGCCAGCAGCCTCACGAGACAGAACACTGAAGCTTTCTTT. Translation gives CASSLTRQNTEAFF.

The chain recombines TRBV4-3 with TRBJ2-7, with 11 bases identical to TRBD1. After removal of 9 bases from V and 3 bases from J, the junction contained 13 bases not matched to a gene. Germline V CDR1 and CDR2: LGHNA, YSLEER. The CDR3 contains 16 residues. For the CDR3, the DNA is TGCGCCAGAGGAAGAAGGGGACAGGGGGGAGTCTACGAGCAGTACTTC. It encodes CARGRRGQGGVYEQYF.

The chain carries TRBV18 and TRBJ2-1; possibly TRBD1 for D (6 bases). CDR1 and CDR2 (germline): KGHSH, LQKENI. The V gene lost 5 bases and the J gene lost 0 bases, with 20 bases spanning the gap. The CDR3 loop spans 18 amino acids. CDR3 DNA sequence: TGTGCCAGCTCAGCCCAACAGGGCGCCCGGAGCTCCTACAATGAGCAGTTCTTC. Translating gives CASSAQQGARSSYNEQFF. Full variable domain (outside the CDR3, taken from reference TRBV18 and TRBJ2-1): NAGVMQNPRHLVRRRGQEARLRCSPMKGHSHVYWYRQLPEEGLKFMVYLQKENIIDESGMPKERFSAEFPKEGPSILRIQQVVRGDSAAYFCASSAQQGARSSYNEQFFGPGTRLTVL.

The rearrangement joins TRBV7-2 to TRBJ2-5; possible D gene TRBD2, 5 bases. V was trimmed by 7 bases and J by 8 bases, leaving 11 bases between them. Germline CDR1 reads SGHTA; CDR2 reads FQGNSA. CDR3 length: 11 amino acids. The CDR3 sequence is CASTLRETQYF. Here the CDR3 DNA reads TGTGCCAGCACCCTACGGGAAACCCAGTACTTC.

The V gene is TRBV28, the J gene TRBJ1-2, with D perhaps matching TRBD1 (5 bases). CDR1 MDHEN and CDR2 SYDVKM come from the germline V gene. The CDR3 consists of 13 residues. V was shortened by 6 bases and J by 5 bases, with 13 bases between the two germline ends. The CDR3: CASRHDSGYGYTF. The CDR3, as DNA: TGTGCCAGCAGACACGACAGTGGGTATGGCTACACCTTC.

The chain carries TRBV5-1 and TRBJ2-1; D may match TRBD1 or TRBD2 (5 bases each). This CDR3 comprises 15 residues. The germline gives CDR1 SGHRS, CDR2 YFSETQ. Trimming left V 4 bases short and J 4 bases short, with 15 bases between. CDR3 sequence reads: CASSTTGTEYNEQFF. DNA for the CDR3: TGCGCCAGCAGCACGACCGGGACGGAATACAATGAGCAGTTCTTC.

The chain combines TRBV7-9 with TRBJ2-1; TRBD1 agrees at 9 bases. Germline V gives CDR1 SEHNR, CDR2 FQNEAQ (reference sequence). After removal of 0 bases from V and 9 bases from J, the junction contained 12 bases not matched to a gene. This CDR3 has 17 residues. CDR3 amino acids: CASSLARTGVDVAEQFF. The CDR3, as DNA: TGTGCCAGCAGCTTAGCCCGGACAGGGGTGGACGTTGCTGAGCAGTTCTTC.

The rearrangement uses TRBV11-2 and TRBJ2-7; unclear D gene. Deletions cut 5 bases from V and 2 bases from J, with 10 bases between. The CDR3 is 13 amino acids. The germline V gene has CDR1 SGHAT and CDR2 FQNNGV. The CDR3 protein is CASSPLSAYEQYF. The CDR3 region has the DNA TGTGCCAGCAGCCCGCTTTCCGCCTACGAGCAGTACTTC.

V is TRBV5-6 and J is TRBJ2-2, with 9 bases fitting TRBD1. The germline V gene encodes CDR1 SGHDT and CDR2 YYEEEE. The CDR3 has 16 residues. The trim removed 4 bases at V and 6 bases at J, leaving 10 bases unmatched. This chain's CDR3 is CASSRDRAFVAGELFF. The DNA for the CDR3 is TGTGCCAGCAGCCGGGACAGGGCCTTTGTGGCCGGGGAGCTGTTTTTT.

J is TRBJ2-1 and V is TRBV5-1; 11 nucleotides line up with TRBD2. The CDR3 totals 17 residues. Unmatched junction bases numbered 15, after V lost 7 bases and J lost 6 bases. Germline assignment: CDR1 SGHRS and CDR2 YFSETQ. CDR3: CASDLPPLAGVGNEQFF. The CDR3, as DNA: TGCGCCAGCGATTTGCCCCCACTAGCGGGAGTCGGCAATGAGCAGTTCTTC.